What follows is one TCR beta chain and its context. Every TCR library consumed around 4,000 ng of total RNA. Eight distinct reactions (per sample) were used to make the cDNA. Two nested PCRs, of 16 and 9 cycles, processed TCRalpha and TCRbeta cDNA. Reanalyzing the 5' RACE reads, TCRdb keeps one entry per CDR3 protein, without DNA. This specimen shows around 150,000 distinct CDR3 sequences; the ten leading clones hold roughly 2.4%. The sample comes from a study of monozygotic twins with inflammatory bowel disease. The CDR3 extends over 14 amino acids. The germline CDR1 and CDR2 sequences are LGHNA and YSLEER. Each donor gave 2 to 2.5 ml of peripheral blood.

This chain connects TRBV4-3 to TRBJ2-7. Input material: blood. The TCR originated in a human donor with ulcerative colitis or Crohn's disease, or a healthy co-twin of an affected twin (not recorded which). The CDR3 is CASSQGHYSYEQYF.